This T cell receptor (beta chain) was found in a study of blood T cell repertoires in COVID-19. Method: immunoSEQ multiplex PCR; TCRdb's copy keeps in-frame clones and lacks some. The table includes 150,000 to 200,000 clones, roughly 90% detected once. V dropped 4 bases and J dropped 4; count of bases not matched to a gene: 3. The V gene's germline CDR1 is SQVTM and CDR2 ANQGSEA. CDR3 size: 13 residues. Sequencing input: peripheral blood. The receptor's source is a woman aged 50 to 60 with acute or convalescent COVID-19. The chain carries TRBV29-1 and TRBJ2-7, with TRBD2 matching over 11 bases. In DNA form, the CDR3 reads TGCAGCGTTGTGTCTAGCGGGGGGTACGAGCAGTACTTC. Translated, it gives CSVVSSGGYEQYF.